One sample yielded the 2 T cell receptor beta chains listed below, sequenced in a study of technical replicates of blood from a few donors. Clones were read by immunoSEQ multiplex PCR, and TCRdb kept only the in-frame ones, dropping some. The sample carries 85,000 to 95,000 clones, 90% to 96% recorded once. Sequenced sample: T cells isolated from PBMCs. These receptors all stem from a human donor in good health.

For this clone: The junction and the germline gene differ at one end; a read error may be behind it. The CDR3 loop reads CVSTQQGASNYGYTF. The CDR3 nucleotides read TGTGTCAGCACCCAACAGGGGGCGTCTAACTATGGCTACACCTTC. V usage is TRBV13 and J usage is TRBJ1-2; 9 nucleotides match TRBD1. The CDR3 spans 15 residues. CDR1 is PRHDT and CDR2 is FYEKMQ in the germline V gene (reference sequence).

The rearrangement links TRBV9 to TRBJ2-2, with D perhaps matching TRBD1 (6 bases). The CDR3 runs to 17 residues. In germline, CDR1 is SGDLS, CDR2 YYNGEE. Trimming took off 6 bases at V and 0 bases at J, with 18 bases between the two ends. Here the CDR3 reads CASTRTWTASNTGELFF. The CDR3 DNA reads as TGTGCCAGCACCCGAACATGGACAGCCTCGAACACCGGGGAGCTGTTTTTT.